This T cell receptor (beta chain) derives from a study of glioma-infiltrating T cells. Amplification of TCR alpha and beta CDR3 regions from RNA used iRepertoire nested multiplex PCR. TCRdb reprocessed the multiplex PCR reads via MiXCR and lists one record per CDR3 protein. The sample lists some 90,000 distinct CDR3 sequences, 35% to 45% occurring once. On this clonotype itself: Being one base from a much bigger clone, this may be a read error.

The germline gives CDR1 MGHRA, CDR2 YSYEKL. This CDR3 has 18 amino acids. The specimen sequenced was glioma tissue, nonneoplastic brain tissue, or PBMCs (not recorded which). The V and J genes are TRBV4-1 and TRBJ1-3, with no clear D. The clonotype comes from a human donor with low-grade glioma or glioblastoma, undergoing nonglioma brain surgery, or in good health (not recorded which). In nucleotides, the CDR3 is TGCGCCGGCAGCCAAGCCCTGGACGGTCGCCTCTCTGGAAACACCATATATTTT. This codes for CAGSQALDGRLSGNTIYF.